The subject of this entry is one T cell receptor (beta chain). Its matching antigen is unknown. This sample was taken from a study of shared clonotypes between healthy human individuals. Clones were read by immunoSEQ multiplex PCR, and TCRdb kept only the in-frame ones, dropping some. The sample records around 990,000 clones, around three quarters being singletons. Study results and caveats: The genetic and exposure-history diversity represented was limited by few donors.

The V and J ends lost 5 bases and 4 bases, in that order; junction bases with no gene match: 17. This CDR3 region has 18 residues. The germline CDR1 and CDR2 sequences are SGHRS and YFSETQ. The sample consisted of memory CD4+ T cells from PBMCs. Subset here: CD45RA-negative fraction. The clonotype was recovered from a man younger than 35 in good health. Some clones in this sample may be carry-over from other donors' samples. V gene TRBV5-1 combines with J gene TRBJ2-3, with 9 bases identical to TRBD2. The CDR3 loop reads CASRSSLVAGGPPDTQYF. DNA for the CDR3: TGCGCCAGCAGATCTTCTTTAGTGGCGGGAGGGCCCCCAGATACGCAGTATTTT.